One and the same sample provided the 6 T cell receptor beta chains below, sequenced in a study of shared clonotypes between healthy human individuals. Assay: immunoSEQ multiplex PCR; the TCRdb copy retains only in-frame clones and omits some. This repertoire shows approximately 980,000 clones, 76% found once; its top ten account for approximately 1.5%. Sequencing input: memory CD4+ T cells sorted from blood. Specified subset: CD45RA-negative fraction. These receptors all stem from a young man in good health.

V is TRBV6-5 and J is TRBJ2-1; D is ambiguous. V shed 7 bases and J shed 7 bases, with 17 bases lying between them. The CDR3 sequence is 14 residues long. Germline-derived CDR1 and CDR2 are MNHEY and SVGAGI. CDR3 protein: CASTSSAAGNEQFF. DNA for the CDR3: TGTGCCAGCACCTCAAGCGCTGCCGGGAATGAGCAGTTCTTC.

This clone has just a few counts. The V call is TRBV7-8, the J call TRBJ1-5, with no clear D. This CDR3 is built from 15 residues. Germline values: CDR1 SGHVS, CDR2 FQNEAQ. The V end was cut by 5 bases, the J end by 0 bases, with 11 bases between. CDR3 DNA: TGTGCCAGCAGCGGTTCAGGTAATAGCAATCAGCCCCAGCATTTT. It encodes CASSGSGNSNQPQHF.

The rearrangement uses TRBV29-1 and TRBJ2-5; tentatively, D is TRBD1 (5 bases). V was clipped by 2 bases and J by 5 bases, with 15 bases between them. CDR1 SQVTM and CDR2 ANQGSEA come from the germline V gene. The CDR3 runs 14 residues. CDR3 DNA sequence: TGCAGCGTTGAATGGGCAGGGTCGAAGGAGACCCAGTACTTC. Protein sequence: CSVEWAGSKETQYF.

This chain joins TRBV27 and TRBJ1-2; perhaps TRBD1 as D (5 bases). The V gene's germline CDR1 is MNHEY and CDR2 SMNVEV (reference sequence). The CDR3 has 16 residues. Trimming pared 0 bases from V and 0 bases from J, leaving 11 bases between. The DNA of the CDR3 is TGTGCCAGCAGTTTATCCCGAGGGGTGTCTAACTATGGCTACACCTTC. Its translation: CASSLSRGVSNYGYTF.

This clone showed up just a few times. Other DNA sequences within the sample encode an identical CDR3. J is TRBJ1-1 and V is TRBV7-2; TRBD1 is a possible D gene (5 bases). V lost 5 bases, J lost 1 base, and 8 bases lay in between. CDR3 length: 13 residues. Germline assignment: CDR1 SGHTA and CDR2 FQGNSA. The CDR3 coding sequence is TGTGCCAGCAGCCCCCAGGGGAACACTGAAGCTTTCTTT. It specifies CASSPQGNTEAFF.

This clone was detected a few times. The J gene is TRBJ2-7, the V gene TRBV29-1; a possible D gene is TRBD2 (5 bases). The CDR3 loop spans 11 amino acids. V dropped 1 base and J dropped 5 bases, with 6 bases sitting between them. In germline, CDR1 is SQVTM, CDR2 ANQGSEA. As DNA, the CDR3 is TGCAGCGTTGAAGTGCGGGACGAGCAGTACTTC. The encoded protein is CSVEVRDEQYF.